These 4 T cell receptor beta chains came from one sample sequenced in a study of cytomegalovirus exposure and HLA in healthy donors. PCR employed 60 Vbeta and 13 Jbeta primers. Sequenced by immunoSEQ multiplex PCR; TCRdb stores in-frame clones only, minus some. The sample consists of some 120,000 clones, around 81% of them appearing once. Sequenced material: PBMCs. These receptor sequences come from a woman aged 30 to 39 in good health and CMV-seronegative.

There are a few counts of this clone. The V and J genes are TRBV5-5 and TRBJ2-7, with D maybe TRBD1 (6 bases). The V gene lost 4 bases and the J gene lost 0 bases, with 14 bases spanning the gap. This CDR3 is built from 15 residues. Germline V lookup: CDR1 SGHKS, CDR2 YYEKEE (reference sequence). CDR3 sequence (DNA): TGTGCCAGCAGCCCCCGGACAGAGAGCTCCTACGAGCAGTACTTC. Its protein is CASSPRTESSYEQYF. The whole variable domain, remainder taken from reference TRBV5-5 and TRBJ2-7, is DAGVTQSPTHLIKTRGQQVTLRCSPISGHKSVSWYQQVLGQGPQFIFQYYEKEERGRGNFPDRFSARQFPNYSSELNVNALLLGDSALYLCASSPRTESSYEQYFGPGTRLTVT.

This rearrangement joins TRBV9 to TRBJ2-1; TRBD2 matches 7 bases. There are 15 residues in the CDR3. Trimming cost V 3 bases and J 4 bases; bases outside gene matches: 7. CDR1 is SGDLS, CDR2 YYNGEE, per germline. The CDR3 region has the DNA TGTGCCAGCAGCGCTGGGAGGGCGAGGTACAATGAGCAGTTCTTC. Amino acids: CASSAGRARYNEQFF. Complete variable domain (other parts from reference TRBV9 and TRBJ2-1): DSGVTQTPKHLITATGQRVTLRCSPRSGDLSVYWYQQSLDQGLQFLIQYYNGEERAKGNILERFSAQQFPDLHSELNLSSLELGDSALYFCASSAGRARYNEQFFGPGTRLTVL.

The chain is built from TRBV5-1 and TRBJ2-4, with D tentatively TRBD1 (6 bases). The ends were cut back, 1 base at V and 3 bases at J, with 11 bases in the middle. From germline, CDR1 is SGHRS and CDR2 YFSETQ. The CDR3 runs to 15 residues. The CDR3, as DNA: TGCGCCAGCAGCTTGAGGGACACCCACAAAAACATTCAGTACTTC. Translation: CASSLRDTHKNIQYF.

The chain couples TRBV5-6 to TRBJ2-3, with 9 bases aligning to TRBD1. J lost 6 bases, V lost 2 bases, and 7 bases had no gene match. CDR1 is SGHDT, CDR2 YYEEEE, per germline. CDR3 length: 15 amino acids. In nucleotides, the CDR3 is TGTGCCAGCAGCTTTGCCGGGACAGGGATTGATACGCAGTATTTT. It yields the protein CASSFAGTGIDTQYF.